This T cell receptor (beta chain) derives from a study of blood T cell repertoires in COVID-19. As for the study in general: COVID-19 samples from acute and convalescent phases originated in the United States, Italy and Spain.

The V end lost 4 bases, the J end lost 5 bases, and 20 bases lay between the germline ends. The CDR3 covers 15 residues. Per the germline V gene, CDR1 is SQVTM and CDR2 is ANQGSEA. In the authors' workflow: Estimated nucleated cell counts came from reference gene primer amplification. Repertoires were generated with immunoSEQ multiplex PCR, while TCRdb's copy carries only in-frame clones and drops some. D and trimming come from the DNA, and the V and J calls and clone size come from that table. The sample includes 170,000 or so clones, 80% to 85% seen only once; the top ten take about 6.7%. Sample: peripheral blood. The sequence was collected from a woman between 35 and 50 years old with COVID-19, enrolled during active disease. The chain links TRBV29-1 to TRBJ1-1; TRBD1 is a possible D gene (5 bases). The CDR3 is CSVGGFGGGATEAFF. The CDR3 nucleotides are TGCAGCGTTGGCGGTTTTGGGGGAGGGGCGACTGAAGCTTTCTTT.